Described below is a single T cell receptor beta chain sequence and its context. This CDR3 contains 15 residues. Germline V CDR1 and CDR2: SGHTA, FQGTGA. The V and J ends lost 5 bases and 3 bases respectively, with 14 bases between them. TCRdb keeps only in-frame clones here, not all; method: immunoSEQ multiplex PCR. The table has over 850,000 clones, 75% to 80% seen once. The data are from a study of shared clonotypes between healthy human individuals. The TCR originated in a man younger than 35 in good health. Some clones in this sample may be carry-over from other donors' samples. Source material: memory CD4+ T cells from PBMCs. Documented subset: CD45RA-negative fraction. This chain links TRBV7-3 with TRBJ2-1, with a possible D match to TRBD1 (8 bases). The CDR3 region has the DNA TGTGCCAGCAGCCCAGGGGGCGGGGGCTACAATGAGCAGTTCTTC. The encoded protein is CASSPGGGGYNEQFF.